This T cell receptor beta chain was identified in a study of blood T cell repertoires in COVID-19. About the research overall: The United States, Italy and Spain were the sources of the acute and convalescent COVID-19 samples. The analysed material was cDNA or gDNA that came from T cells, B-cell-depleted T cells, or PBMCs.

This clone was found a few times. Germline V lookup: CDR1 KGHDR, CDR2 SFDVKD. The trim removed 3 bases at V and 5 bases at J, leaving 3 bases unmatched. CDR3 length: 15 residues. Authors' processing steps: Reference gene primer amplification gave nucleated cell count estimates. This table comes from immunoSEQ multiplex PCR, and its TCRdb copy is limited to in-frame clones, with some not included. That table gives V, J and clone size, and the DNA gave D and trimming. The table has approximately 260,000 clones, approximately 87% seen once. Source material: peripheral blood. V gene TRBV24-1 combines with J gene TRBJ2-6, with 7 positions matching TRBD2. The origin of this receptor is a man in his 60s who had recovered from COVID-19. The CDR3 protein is CATSDGGDRANVLTF. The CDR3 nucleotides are TGTGCCACCAGTGATGGGGGGGATCGGGCCAACGTCCTGACTTTC.